This T cell receptor (beta chain) was profiled in a study of beta chain features in type 1 diabetes. Study results and limitations: Within patients, naive, central memory and Treg TCRB repertoires seemed more similar than within healthy donors. Patients with Type 1 diabetes showed moderately but significantly shorter TCRB CDR3s in all four CD4+ subsets. Whether TCRB rearrangement is influenced by HLA type went unresolved here.

J gave up 7 bases and V 8 bases, and 15 bases lay outside the gene matches. In germline, CDR1 is MNHNY, CDR2 SVGAGI (reference sequence). The CDR3 extends over 16 amino acids. Regarding this clone: The antigen remains undetermined.

cDNA synthesis used the whole RNA isolate, giving expressed TCRB sequences. Only in-frame clones appear in the TCRdb table, and some are missing; sequencing was by immunoSEQ multiplex PCR. The sample has about 650,000 clones, 9.5% to 15% seen once; the top ten hold over 0.1%. What was sequenced was naive CD4+ T cells from blood. The chain joins TRBV6-6 to TRBJ2-1, with 9 positions matching TRBD1. This receptor was taken from a man aged 30 to 39 with type 1 diabetes. The CDR3 DNA follows: TGTGCCAGCTCGATGACCGGGACAGGGTTGTTGAATGAGCAGTTCTTC. Its translation is CASSMTGTGLLNEQFF.